The T cell receptor (beta chain) described here comes from a study of beta chain features in type 1 diabetes. Points from the study as a whole: Moderately but significantly shorter TCRB CDR3s were found in Type 1 diabetes patients in all four CD4+ subsets. Lower insertion and higher deletion counts appeared at VDJ junctions in type 1 diabetes patients. Cells with high TCR expression could be over-represented by cDNA sequencing.

Germline-derived CDR1 and CDR2 are SEHNR and FQNEAQ (reference sequence). Trimming took off 1 base at V and 7 bases at J, with 13 bases between the two ends. The CDR3 totals 14 residues. The isolated RNA, all of it, was reverse transcribed, so expressed TCRB transcripts were what got sequenced. The table came from immunoSEQ multiplex PCR; TCRdb's copy has only in-frame clones and leaves some out. There are over 150,000 clones in the sample; 7.5% to 8.5% occur only once, and roughly 0.5% lies in the top ten. With regard to this clone: Its target is not known.

The sequencing sample was made of central memory CD4+ T cells from blood. This rearrangement joins TRBV7-9 to TRBJ1-2; D is possibly TRBD1 (5 bases). The TCR comes from a man aged 18 to 35 with type 1 diabetes. The CDR3 reads CASSLGQLGGGYTF. The CDR3 nucleotides are TGTGCCAGCAGCTTAGGACAGCTGGGAGGTGGCTACACCTTC.